The entry that follows covers one T cell receptor beta chain sequence. Sequencing was performed with immunoSEQ multiplex PCR; in TCRdb, only in-frame clones are kept and a portion is missing. This sample has 50,000 to 65,000 clones, with roughly 86% found just once. The data are from a study of blood T cell repertoires in COVID-19. Study-level background: Nucleic acid was either cDNA or gDNA, and it came from T cells, B-cell-depleted T cells, or PBMCs.

V lost 4 bases and J lost 2; bases outside the gene matches: 3. This CDR3 is built from 15 residues. Germline CDR1 reads SNHLY; CDR2 reads FYNNEI. The rearrangement links TRBV2 to TRBJ2-1; TRBD2 aligns across 9 bases. Sample: peripheral blood. The receptor was derived from a man between 65 and 80 years old with acute or convalescent COVID-19. This CDR3 is CASSVASGAYNEQFF. The CDR3 DNA is TGTGCCAGCAGTGTGGCTAGCGGGGCCTACAATGAGCAGTTCTTC.